Listed below are T cell receptor beta chains from one sample, sequenced in a study of blood T cells in healthy people across ages. TCRdb called the 5' RACE reads again in MiXCR, with one record for every CDR3 protein. Of roughly 1.5 million distinct CDR3 sequences in the sample, less than 45% were seen once. Input material: blood. The receptors were sampled from a young woman in good health. Both conserved end residues are part of each CDR3. The D gene is left open where the match is weak. Clone size is stated in some rows and not others, as once, few, many or a class when expanded.

clone size: .
V gene: TRBV5-1
J gene: TRBJ1-1
D gene: .
CDR3 DNA: TGCGCCAGCAGCTTGGACAGCTTCGAGAACACTGAAGCTTTCTTT
CDR3 protein: CASSLDSFENTEAFF

clone size: few
V gene: TRBV30
J gene: TRBJ1-1
D gene: TRBD1
CDR3 DNA: TGTGCCTGGATACAGGGGAACGCTGAAGCTTTCTTT
CDR3 protein: CAWIQGNAEAFF

clone size: many
V gene: TRBV9
J gene: TRBJ2-1
D gene: TRBD1
CDR3 DNA: TGTGCTAGCAGCGTAGGGACAGGCTCCTACAATGAGCAGTTCTTC
CDR3 protein: CASSVGTGSYNEQFF

clone size: few
V gene: TRBV10-2
J gene: TRBJ2-1
D gene: .
CDR3 DNA: TGCGCCAGCAAGCGGACTCATGACTACAATGAGCAGTTCTTC
CDR3 protein: CASKRTHDYNEQFF

clone size: few
V gene: TRBV20-1
J gene: TRBJ1-2
D gene: TRBD1
CDR3 DNA: TGCAGTGCTAGAGATAGGACAGGGGGCAACTATGGCTACACCTTC
CDR3 protein: CSARDRTGGNYGYTF

clone size: few
V gene: TRBV29-1
J gene: TRBJ2-7
D gene: TRBD2
CDR3 DNA: TGCAGCGTTGTTGGGATGCGGGGGGGCGCTGAGCAGTACTTC
CDR3 protein: CSVVGMRGGAEQYF

clone size: few
V gene: TRBV6-2/TRBV6-3
J gene: TRBJ1-1
D gene: .
CDR3 DNA: TGTGCCAGCACGCAGGGGAGTTGGACTGAAGCTTTCTTT
CDR3 protein: CASTQGSWTEAFF

clone size: .
V gene: TRBV5-1
J gene: TRBJ2-7
D gene: TRBD2
CDR3 DNA: TGCGCCAGCAGCTCAGCGGGGGAGGCATACGAGCAGTACTTC
CDR3 protein: CASSSAGEAYEQYF

clone size: once
V gene: TRBV29-1
J gene: TRBJ2-3
D gene: TRBD2
CDR3 DNA: TGCAGCGTTGGGCTAGCGGGGGCCGTAGATACGCAGTATTTT
CDR3 protein: CSVGLAGAVDTQYF

clone size: .
V gene: TRBV9
J gene: TRBJ2-3
D gene: .
CDR3 DNA: TGTGCCAGCAGCGTACGGGGGGCCAGTCTAAACACAGATATGCAGTATTTT
CDR3 protein: CASSVRGASLNTDMQYF

clone size: few
V gene: TRBV9
J gene: TRBJ1-2
D gene: .
CDR3 DNA: TGTGCCAGCAGCGTAGATTTTGGGAAAAATTTCTATGGCTACACCTTC
CDR3 protein: CASSVDFGKNFYGYTF

clone size: once
V gene: TRBV5-1
J gene: TRBJ1-1
D gene: .
CDR3 DNA: TGCGCCAGCAGCTTCTGGCCGCATAGGACGAACACTGAAGCTTTCTTT
CDR3 protein: CASSFWPHRTNTEAFF

clone size: few
V gene: TRBV9
J gene: TRBJ2-7
D gene: TRBD1
CDR3 DNA: TGTGCCAGCAGCCCTACAGGGGTATCCTACGAGCAGTACTTC
CDR3 protein: CASSPTGVSYEQYF

clone size: few
V gene: TRBV11-2
J gene: TRBJ2-6
D gene: .
CDR3 DNA: TGTGCCAGCAGCTTGGGTAGCGGTGGGGCCAACGTCCTGACTTTC
CDR3 protein: CASSLGSGGANVLTF

clone size: many
V gene: TRBV20-1
J gene: TRBJ2-2
D gene: TRBD2
CDR3 DNA: TGCAGTGCTAGAGATAGACTAGCGGGAGACTCCGGGGAGCTGTTTTTT
CDR3 protein: CSARDRLAGDSGELFF

clone size: once
V gene: TRBV20-1
J gene: TRBJ2-2
D gene: .
CDR3 DNA: TGCAGTGCTAGGGGGATAGGGTACACCGGGGAGCTGTTTTTT
CDR3 protein: CSARGIGYTGELFF

clone size: .
V gene: TRBV13
J gene: TRBJ2-7
D gene: .
CDR3 DNA: TGTGCCAGCAGCTTAGGAGGGGCAGGGGCGTTCTACGAGCAGTACTTC
CDR3 protein: CASSLGGAGAFYEQYF

clone size: .
V gene: TRBV29-1
J gene: TRBJ1-2
D gene: .
CDR3 DNA: TGCAGCGTTGATGGAGAAGCCTATGGCTACACCTTC
CDR3 protein: CSVDGEAYGYTF

clone size: once
V gene: TRBV20-1
J gene: TRBJ1-1
D gene: .
CDR3 DNA: TGCAGTGCTAGTTGGTCTGGGGCCGGGAACACTGAAGCTTTCTTT
CDR3 protein: CSASWSGAGNTEAFF

clone size: .
V gene: TRBV6-1
J gene: TRBJ2-3
D gene: .
CDR3 DNA: TGTGCTTCAGACAGGCGGCTACCTACAGATACGCAGTATTTT
CDR3 protein: CASDRRLPTDTQYF

clone size: .
V gene: TRBV28
J gene: TRBJ1-4
D gene: TRBD1
CDR3 DNA: TGTGCCAGCACTCACAGGGGATTGGGTGAAAAACTGTTTTTT
CDR3 protein: CASTHRGLGEKLFF

clone size: few
V gene: TRBV7-2
J gene: TRBJ2-1
D gene: .
CDR3 DNA: TGTGCCAGCACTCTAGGGAATGAGCAGTTCTTC
CDR3 protein: CASTLGNEQFF

clone size: many
V gene: TRBV7-9
J gene: TRBJ2-1
D gene: .
CDR3 DNA: TGTGCCAGCAGCTTAGGGCTCTACAATGAGCAGTTCTTC
CDR3 protein: CASSLGLYNEQFF

clone size: few
V gene: TRBV6-5
J gene: TRBJ2-3
D gene: TRBD2
CDR3 DNA: TGTGCCAGCAGAGTTTCGCGGGGGGCAGATACGCAGTATTTT
CDR3 protein: CASRVSRGADTQYF

clone size: .
V gene: TRBV6-5
J gene: TRBJ2-5
D gene: .
CDR3 DNA: TGTGCCACCTATAGGGCCAGGGGAGGAGAGACCCAGTACTTC
CDR3 protein: CATYRARGGETQYF

clone size: .
V gene: TRBV6-2/TRBV6-3
J gene: TRBJ2-3
D gene: TRBD2
CDR3 DNA: TGTGCCAGCAGCAATTGCGGACTAGCGGGGAAGGGGGGCACAGATACGCAGTATTTT
CDR3 protein: CASSNCGLAGKGGTDTQYF

clone size: few
V gene: TRBV28
J gene: TRBJ2-5
D gene: .
CDR3 DNA: TGTGCCAGCAGTTTAGCGGGACTCCTTCAAGAGACCCAGTACTTC
CDR3 protein: CASSLAGLLQETQYF

clone size: few
V gene: TRBV29-1
J gene: TRBJ1-4
D gene: .
CDR3 DNA: TGCAGCGTACAGGGAGAGGGTCGTGAAAAACTGTTTTTT
CDR3 protein: CSVQGEGREKLFF

clone size: .
V gene: TRBV7-2
J gene: TRBJ1-1
D gene: .
CDR3 DNA: TGTGCCAGCAGCTTAGTTGGGGCTGGGAACACTGAAGCTTTCTTT
CDR3 protein: CASSLVGAGNTEAFF

clone size: .
V gene: TRBV29-1
J gene: TRBJ1-1
D gene: .
CDR3 DNA: TGCAGCGTTGAATGGGGGATGAACACTGAAGCTTTCTTT
CDR3 protein: CSVEWGMNTEAFF

clone size: .
V gene: TRBV28
J gene: TRBJ2-3
D gene: .
CDR3 DNA: TGTGCCGCTGGGGAGTATACGCAGTATTTT
CDR3 protein: CAAGEYTQYF

clone size: .
V gene: TRBV7-2
J gene: TRBJ2-7
D gene: .
CDR3 DNA: TGTGCCAGCAGCACAGCACTACGTGGGGGAGAGCAGTACTTC
CDR3 protein: CASSTALRGGEQYF

clone size: .
V gene: TRBV7-9
J gene: TRBJ2-3
D gene: TRBD2
CDR3 DNA: TGTGCCAGCAGTCGGACTAGCACAGATACGCAGAATTTT
CDR3 protein: CASSRTSTDTQNF

clone size: .
V gene: TRBV9
J gene: TRBJ2-1
D gene: .
CDR3 DNA: TGTGCCAGCAGTGTGGGGGGTTCGGGTTATGAGCAGTTCTTC
CDR3 protein: CASSVGGSGYEQFF

clone size: .
V gene: TRBV20-1
J gene: TRBJ1-1
D gene: .
CDR3 DNA: TGCAGTGCTAGGGAAACAGGGAGGCCCACTGAAGCTTTCTTT
CDR3 protein: CSARETGRPTEAFF

clone size: many
V gene: TRBV27
J gene: TRBJ2-7
D gene: TRBD2
CDR3 DNA: TGTGCCAGCAGTTTGGCGGGAGGATACTACGAGCAGTACTTC
CDR3 protein: CASSLAGGYYEQYF

clone size: few
V gene: TRBV5-1
J gene: TRBJ2-5
D gene: .
CDR3 DNA: TGCGCCAGCAGCTTGGCCCTCAGTCAAGAGACCCAGTACTTC
CDR3 protein: CASSLALSQETQYF

clone size: few
V gene: TRBV24-1
J gene: TRBJ2-3
D gene: .
CDR3 DNA: TGTGCCACCAGTGATGTGACTGGGGGTACGCAGTATTTT
CDR3 protein: CATSDVTGGTQYF

clone size: .
V gene: TRBV5-1
J gene: TRBJ2-7
D gene: TRBD2
CDR3 DNA: TGCGCCAGCAGCTTCGGACTAGGATGGGAGGGCGAGCAGTACTTC
CDR3 protein: CASSFGLGWEGEQYF

clone size: .
V gene: TRBV4-1
J gene: TRBJ2-1
D gene: TRBD2
CDR3 DNA: TGCGCCAGCAGCCAAGGTCTAGCGGGAGGCCCAGCAGGGCAAGAGACCCAGTTCTTC
CDR3 protein: CASSQGLAGGPAGQETQFF

clone size: .
V gene: TRBV12-3/TRBV12-4
J gene: TRBJ1-2
D gene: .
CDR3 DNA: TGTGCCAGCACCGCCGCCTCGGTTGGTTATGGCTACACCTTC
CDR3 protein: CASTAASVGYGYTF

clone size: .
V gene: TRBV5-1
J gene: TRBJ1-6
D gene: .
CDR3 DNA: TGCGCCAGTCAGGGTTACAGCTCACCCCTCCACTTT
CDR3 protein: CASQGYSSPLHF

clone size: .
V gene: TRBV27
J gene: TRBJ2-7
D gene: .
CDR3 DNA: TGTGCCAGCAGTCCTCGGGAAGGACCCTCCTACGAGCAGTACTTC
CDR3 protein: CASSPREGPSYEQYF

clone size: .
V gene: TRBV29-1
J gene: TRBJ1-1
D gene: .
CDR3 DNA: TGCAGCCATCAGTCGGGGACGGCCACTGAAGCTTTCTTT
CDR3 protein: CSHQSGTATEAFF

clone size: .
V gene: TRBV4-3
J gene: TRBJ1-2
D gene: .
CDR3 DNA: TGCGCCAGCAGCCAAGGAGGGGCGGAGGTTTATGGCTACACCTTC
CDR3 protein: CASSQGGAEVYGYTF

clone size: few
V gene: TRBV7-8
J gene: TRBJ2-1
D gene: .
CDR3 DNA: TGTGCCAGCAGCCCCGCCCGGGTGGTTATCCATGAGCAGTTCTTC
CDR3 protein: CASSPARVVIHEQFF

clone size: .
V gene: TRBV6-4
J gene: TRBJ1-5
D gene: .
CDR3 DNA: TGTGCCAGCAGTAAGTTAGGAGGGAGCAATCAGCCCCAGCATTTT
CDR3 protein: CASSKLGGSNQPQHF

clone size: .
V gene: TRBV14
J gene: TRBJ2-1
D gene: .
CDR3 DNA: TGTGCCAGCAGCCAAGATAACAATGAGCGGTTCTTC
CDR3 protein: CASSQDNNERFF

clone size: few
V gene: TRBV29-1
J gene: TRBJ1-2
D gene: .
CDR3 DNA: TGCAGCGTTGAAGATAAGGGTGGCTACACCTTC
CDR3 protein: CSVEDKGGYTF

clone size: few
V gene: TRBV5-1
J gene: TRBJ2-1
D gene: .
CDR3 DNA: TGCGCCAGCAGCTTGGTGGTTGGGTCCTCCTACAATGAGCAGTTCTTC
CDR3 protein: CASSLVVGSSYNEQFF

clone size: few
V gene: TRBV6-2/TRBV6-3
J gene: TRBJ2-1
D gene: .
CDR3 DNA: TGTGCCAGCAGTTTACTTCATGCGCGTCTGTTCTTC
CDR3 protein: CASSLLHARLFF